These 18 T cell receptor beta chains originate from one sample sequenced in a study of T cell changes during pregnancy in multiple sclerosis. TCRdb's copy holds only in-frame clones and misses some; the assay was immunoSEQ multiplex PCR. Of about 100,000 clones listed, about 91% are singletons. The material sequenced was peripheral blood, taken in the second trimester of pregnancy. Source of these receptors: a female donor with multiple sclerosis, enrolled in a pregnancy study.

The chain employs TRBV6-1 and TRBJ2-5; D unresolved. Germline values: CDR1 MNHNS, CDR2 SASEGT. The CDR3 covers 15 residues. The V end was cut by 9 bases, the J end by 2 bases, with 19 bases between. CDR3 in amino acids: CASQGALRRQETQYF. The CDR3 DNA sequence: TGTGCCAGTCAAGGAGCCCTCCGACGGCAAGAGACCCAGTACTTC.

The J gene is TRBJ2-7, the V gene TRBV27, with 11 bases lining up with TRBD1. After removal of 4 bases from V and 3 bases from J, the junction contained 2 bases not matched to a gene. This CDR3 region has 14 residues. The V gene's germline CDR1 is MNHEY and CDR2 SMNVEV (reference sequence). CDR3 sequence (DNA): TGTGCCAGCAGTTCCGGGACAGGGGGCTACGAGCAGTACTTC. As protein: CASSSGTGGYEQYF.

This chain joins TRBV6-4 and TRBJ2-3, with TRBD1 identical over 7 bases. This CDR3 has 16 residues. Looked up from germline, CDR1 is MRHNA and CDR2 is SNTAGT. Losses at the gene ends were 5 bases for V and 2 bases for J; bases not matched to a gene: 10. CDR3 loop: CASSTEGGVYTDTQYF. In DNA, the CDR3 is TGTGCCAGCAGTACCGAAGGGGGCGTCTACACAGATACGCAGTATTTT.

CDR3 in DNA: TGTGCCAGCACCAATCCGACAATTCTAAGCACTGAAGCTTTCTTT. As protein: CASTNPTILSTEAFF. The V call is TRBV5-6, the J call TRBJ1-1; D unresolved. CDR1 is SGHDT and CDR2 is YYEEEE in the germline V gene. V shed 6 bases and J shed 4 bases, with 19 bases lying between them. The CDR3 has 15 residues.

This sequence joins TRBV27 and TRBJ2-5; 9 bases align to TRBD1. CDR1 and CDR2 from the germline V gene are MNHEY and SMNVEV (reference sequence). This CDR3 is built from 17 residues. Unmatched junction bases numbered 15, after V lost 5 bases and J lost 5 bases. The CDR3 loop reads CASSHEPRQGGQETQYF. CDR3 coding DNA: TGTGCCAGCAGTCACGAACCCCGACAGGGGGGACAGGAGACCCAGTACTTC.

This rearrangement joins TRBV7-8 to TRBJ2-7, with 13 positions matching TRBD2. Germline loops: CDR1 SGHVS, CDR2 FQNEAQ. The CDR3 extends over 16 amino acids. The V segment lost 4 bases and the J segment 3 bases; nucleotides outside the gene matches: 6. The CDR3 DNA reads TGTGCCAGCAGCTCCCCGGGGACTAGCGGGAACTACGAGCAGTACTTC. Amino acid sequence: CASSSPGTSGNYEQYF.

J is TRBJ1-5 and V is TRBV6-1, with D possibly being TRBD1 (6 bases). V dropped 1 base and J dropped 6 bases, with 7 bases sitting between them. The CDR3 is 13 amino acids. Germline V lookup: CDR1 MNHNS, CDR2 SASEGT. This CDR3 is CASSEGTAQPQHF. CDR3 sequence (DNA): TGTGCCAGCAGTGAAGGGACAGCTCAGCCCCAGCATTTT.

V and J are TRBV30 and TRBJ1-1; 7 nucleotides match TRBD1. Germline CDR1 reads GTSNPN; CDR2 reads SVGIG (reference sequence). This CDR3 is built from 14 residues. After removal of 2 bases from V and 3 bases from J, the junction contained 6 bases not matched to a gene. The CDR3 nucleotides read TGTGCCTGGAGTAGGGGGACAGATGACACTGAAGCTTTCTTT. Translation gives CAWSRGTDDTEAFF.

The chain recombines TRBV7-3 with TRBJ2-3, with TRBD1 matching 7 bases. Looked up from germline, CDR1 is SGHTA and CDR2 is FQGTGA. This CDR3 spans 17 amino acids. After removal of 3 bases from V and 3 bases from J, the junction contained 12 bases not matched to a gene. In DNA form, the CDR3 reads TGTGCCAGCAGCTTTGGACCGACAGGGATAGGAACAGATACGCAGTATTTT. Translation gives CASSFGPTGIGTDTQYF.

The V call is TRBV7-9, the J call TRBJ2-7; 8 bases are a match to TRBD2. Trimming cost V 4 bases and J 0 bases; bases outside gene matches: 8. This CDR3 spans 16 amino acids. Per germline, CDR1 SEHNR and CDR2 FQNEAQ (reference sequence). CDR3 in amino acids: CASSSRPGLDSYEQYF. The CDR3 region has the DNA TGTGCCAGCAGCTCGAGGCCGGGACTAGACTCCTACGAGCAGTACTTC.

The chain couples TRBV4-3 to TRBJ2-1; 8 bases fit TRBD2. Germline CDR1 and CDR2: LGHNA and YSLEER. Trimming took 1 base from V and 5 from J; bases not matched to a gene: 4. This CDR3 is 15 amino acids long. The CDR3 region is CASSQGGGPDNEQFF. Written as DNA, the CDR3 is TGCGCCAGCAGCCAAGGCGGGGGGCCCGACAATGAGCAGTTCTTC.

V is TRBV14 and J is TRBJ2-1; 10 positions agree with TRBD1. After removal of 3 bases from V and 7 bases from J, the junction contained 6 bases not matched to a gene. The germline CDR1 and CDR2 sequences are SGHDN and FVKESK. The CDR3 has 15 amino acids. The CDR3 bases are TGTGCCAGCAGCCAGGGGAGGACAGGGGGGAATGAGCAGTTCTTC. Amino acids: CASSQGRTGGNEQFF.

V gene TRBV19 combines with J gene TRBJ1-5; 8 bases fit TRBD1. The CDR3 covers 14 residues. From germline, CDR1 is LNHDA and CDR2 SQIVND (reference sequence). Germline trimming cut 5 bases from V and 6 bases from J; bases unmatched to any gene: 6. In DNA form, the CDR3 reads TGTGCCAGTAGTTATTCAGGGGGCAGTCAGCCCCAGCATTTT. Amino acids: CASSYSGGSQPQHF.

The chain joins TRBV19 to TRBJ1-2; tentative D call: TRBD1 (5 bases). CDR3 size: 14 residues. Trimming stripped 7 bases from V and 3 bases from J, with 15 bases between. Germline V gene sequence: CDR1 LNHDA, CDR2 SQIVND (reference sequence). CDR3 coding DNA: TGTGCCAGTAAACCCCAGGGTTCTCACTATGGCTACACCTTC. This codes for CASKPQGSHYGYTF.

The chain couples TRBV21-1 to TRBJ1-1; TRBD1 reflects the table's D call only, with no check against the DNA. TRBV21-1 constitutes a pseudogene. The CDR3 runs to 14 residues. The CDR3 region has the DNA TGTGCCAGCAGTAGGGACAGTGTGAACACTGAAGCTTTCTTT. Translating it yields CASSRDSVNTEAFF.

This chain uses TRBV19 with TRBJ1-3; the D gene is possibly TRBD1 (6 bases). Trimming stripped 3 bases from V and 0 bases from J, with 9 bases between. The CDR3 has 15 amino acids. CDR1 LNHDA and CDR2 SQIVND come from the germline V gene (reference sequence). CDR3 sequence reads: CASSIGQTSGNTIYF. DNA of the CDR3: TGTGCCAGTAGTATCGGACAGACCTCTGGAAACACCATATATTTT.

The J gene is TRBJ1-4, the V gene TRBV28; 10 nucleotides align to TRBD1. After removal of 6 bases from V and 7 bases from J, the junction contained 8 bases not matched to a gene. CDR1 and CDR2 from the germline V gene are MDHEN and SYDVKM. This CDR3 is built from 15 residues. The CDR3 reads CASSLMDRGGEKLFF. CDR3 coding DNA: TGTGCCAGCAGCCTAATGGACAGGGGGGGTGAAAAACTGTTTTTT.

This clone has a single count. The chain carries TRBV29-1 and TRBJ2-3; 7 bases are shared with TRBD1. The CDR3 extends over 14 amino acids. CDR1 is SQVTM, CDR2 ANQGSEA, per germline. V lost 6 bases and J lost 7; bases outside the gene matches: 13. CDR3 amino acids: CSVGTGAPFNTQYF. CDR3 nucleotide sequence: TGCAGCGTGGGAACAGGGGCCCCTTTTAATACGCAGTATTTT.